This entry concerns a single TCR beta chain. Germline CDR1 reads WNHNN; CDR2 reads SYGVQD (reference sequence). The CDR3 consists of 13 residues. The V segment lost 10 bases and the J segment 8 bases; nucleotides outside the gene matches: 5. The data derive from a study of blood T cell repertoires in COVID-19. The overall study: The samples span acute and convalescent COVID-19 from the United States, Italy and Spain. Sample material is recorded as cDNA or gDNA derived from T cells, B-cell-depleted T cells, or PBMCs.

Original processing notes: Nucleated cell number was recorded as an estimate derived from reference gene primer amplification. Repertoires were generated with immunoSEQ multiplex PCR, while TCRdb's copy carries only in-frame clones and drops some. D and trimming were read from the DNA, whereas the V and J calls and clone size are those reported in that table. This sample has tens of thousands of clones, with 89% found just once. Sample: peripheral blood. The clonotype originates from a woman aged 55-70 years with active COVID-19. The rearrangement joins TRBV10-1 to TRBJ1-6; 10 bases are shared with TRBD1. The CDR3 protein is CATTGGFHSPLHF. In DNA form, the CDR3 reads TGCGCCACGACAGGGGGCTTTCATTCACCCCTCCACTTT.